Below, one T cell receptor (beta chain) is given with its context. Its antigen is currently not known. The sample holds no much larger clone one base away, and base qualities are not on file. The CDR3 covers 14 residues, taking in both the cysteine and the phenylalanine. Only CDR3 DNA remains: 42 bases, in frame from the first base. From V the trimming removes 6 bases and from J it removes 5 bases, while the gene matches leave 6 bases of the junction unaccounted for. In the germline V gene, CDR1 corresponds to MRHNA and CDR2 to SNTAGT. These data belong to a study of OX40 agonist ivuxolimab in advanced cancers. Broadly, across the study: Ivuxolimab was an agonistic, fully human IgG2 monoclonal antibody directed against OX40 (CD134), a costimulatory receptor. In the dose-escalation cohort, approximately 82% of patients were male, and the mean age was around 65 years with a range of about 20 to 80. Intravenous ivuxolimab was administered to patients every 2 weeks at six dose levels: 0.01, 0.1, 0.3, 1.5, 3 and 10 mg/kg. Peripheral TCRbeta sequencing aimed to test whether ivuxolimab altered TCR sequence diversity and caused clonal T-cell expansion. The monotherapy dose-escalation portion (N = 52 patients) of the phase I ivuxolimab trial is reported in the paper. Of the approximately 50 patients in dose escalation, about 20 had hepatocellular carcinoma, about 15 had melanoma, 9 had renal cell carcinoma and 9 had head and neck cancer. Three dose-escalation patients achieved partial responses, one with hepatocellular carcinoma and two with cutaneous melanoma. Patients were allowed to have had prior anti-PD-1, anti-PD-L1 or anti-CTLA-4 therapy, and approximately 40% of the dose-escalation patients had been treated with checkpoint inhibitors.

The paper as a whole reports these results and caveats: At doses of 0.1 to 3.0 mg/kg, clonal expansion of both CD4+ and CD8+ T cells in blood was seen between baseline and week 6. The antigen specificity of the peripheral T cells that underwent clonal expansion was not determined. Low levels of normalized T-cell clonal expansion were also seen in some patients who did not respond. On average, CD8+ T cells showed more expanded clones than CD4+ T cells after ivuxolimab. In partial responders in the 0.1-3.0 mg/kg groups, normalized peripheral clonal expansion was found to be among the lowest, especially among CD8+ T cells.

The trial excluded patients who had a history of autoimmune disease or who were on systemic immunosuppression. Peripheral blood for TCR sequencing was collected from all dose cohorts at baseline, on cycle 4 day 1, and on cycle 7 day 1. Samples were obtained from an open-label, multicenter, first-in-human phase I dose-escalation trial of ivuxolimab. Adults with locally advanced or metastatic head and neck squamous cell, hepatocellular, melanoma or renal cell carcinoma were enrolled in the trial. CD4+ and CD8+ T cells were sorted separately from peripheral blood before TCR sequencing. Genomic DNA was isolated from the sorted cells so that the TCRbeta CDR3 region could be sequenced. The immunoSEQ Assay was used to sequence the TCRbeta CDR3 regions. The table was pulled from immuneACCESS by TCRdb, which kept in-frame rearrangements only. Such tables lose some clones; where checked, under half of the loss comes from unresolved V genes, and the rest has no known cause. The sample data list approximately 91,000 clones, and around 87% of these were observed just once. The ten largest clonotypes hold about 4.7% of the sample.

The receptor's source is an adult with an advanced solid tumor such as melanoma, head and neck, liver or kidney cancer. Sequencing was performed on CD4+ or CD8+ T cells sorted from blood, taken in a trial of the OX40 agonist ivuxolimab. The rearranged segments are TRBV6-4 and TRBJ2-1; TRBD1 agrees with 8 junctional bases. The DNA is TGTGCCAGCAGCCCGGGACAGGCTAACAATGAGCAGTTCTTC. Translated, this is CASSPGQANNEQFF.